These 9 T cell receptor beta chains were sequenced from one sample in a study of tumor-infiltrating lymphocytes in glioblastoma multiforme. TCRB libraries came from RNA via three nested multiplex PCR rounds. TCRdb fed the multiplex PCR reads into MiXCR, producing one record per CDR3 protein. The sample includes roughly 8,400 distinct CDR3 sequences, around three quarters of them seen just once. The material sequenced was brain tumor tissue. All receptors derive from a male donor with glioblastoma.

In regard to this clonotype: Because it lacks the conserved phenylalanine or tryptophan at the end, this CDR3 is likely a read error. This chain connects TRBV28 to TRBJ1-5; 7 bases agree with TRBD1. V was pared by 5 bases and J by 4 bases, with 8 bases of the junction left unmatched. Germline CDR1 reads MDHEN; CDR2 reads SYDVKM. The CDR3 is made up of 15 amino acids. The CDR3 loop is CASSRPGQPNQPQHL. CDR3 nucleotides: TGTGCCAGCAGTCGACCGGGACAGCCTAATCAGCCCCAGCATTTG.

This clonotype occurred once. One base away lies a much larger clone, so this may be a sequencing read error. The chain is built from TRBV11-2 and TRBJ1-3; no clear D gene. V was pared by 0 bases and J by 3 bases, with 9 bases between. The CDR3 is 15 residues long. Germline V gives CDR1 SGHAT, CDR2 FQNNGV. Here the CDR3 reads CASSLDRYYGNTIYF. The CDR3 DNA reads TGTGCCAGCAGCTTAGACAGATACTATGGAAACACCATATATTTT.

This clonotype was seen only once. One end of the junction is discordant with germline, which a read error may explain. The chain recombines TRBV11-3 with TRBJ2-2, with a possible D match to TRBD2 (5 bases). From germline, CDR1 is SGHNT and CDR2 YENEEA. This CDR3 contains 12 residues. The CDR3 region is CASSLQSGEPFF. The CDR3 DNA reads as TGTGCCAGCAGCTTACAGTCCGGGGAGCCGTTTTTC.

The chain carries TRBV20-1 and TRBJ2-3; TRBD2 aligns across 7 bases. V was clipped by 3 bases and J by 0 bases; unmatched bases: 21. This CDR3 is 20 amino acids long. Germline V CDR1 and CDR2: DFQATT, SNEGSKA (reference sequence). CDR3 sequence (DNA): TGCAGTGCTAGTCCCACCGGACTAGTGGGAGGGCCGAGTAGCACAGATACGCAGTATTTT. It codes for CSASPTGLVGGPSSTDTQYF.

In regard to this clonotype: The DNA is omitted, as the CDR3 cannot be located on it reliably, and the CDR3 follows TCRdb's listing. J is TRBJ1-4 and V is TRBV20-1; TRBD1 is the table's D call, not checked against the DNA. The CDR3 spans 14 residues, counting both ends. CDR1 and CDR2 (germline): DFQATT, SNEGSKA (reference sequence). CDR3 region: CSASWGQGTEKLFF.

A remark on this clonotype: The junction departs from germline at one end; a sequencing error may be responsible. The gene calls are TRBV11-2 and TRBJ2-5, with D unresolved. In germline, CDR1 is SGHAT, CDR2 FQNNGV. The CDR3 runs to 16 residues. CDR3 nucleotide sequence: TGTGCCAGCAGCTTGGGTATGGCAGCCAAACAAGAGGCCCAGTACTTC. Its protein product is CASSLGMAAKQEAQYF.

This clonotype is classed as medium-sized (0.01 to 0.1%). The chain recombines TRBV20-1 with TRBJ1-2; TRBD1 is a possible D gene (5 bases). The CDR3 sequence is 13 residues long. Trimming removed 0 bases at V and 6 bases at J, with 11 bases between. Per germline, CDR1 DFQATT and CDR2 SNEGSKA (reference sequence). The CDR3: CSARDRAGNGYTF. The DNA of the CDR3 is TGCAGTGCTAGAGATCGGGCAGGGAATGGCTACACCTTC.

The genes are TRBV11-1 and TRBJ2-3; 9 nucleotides match TRBD2. This CDR3 contains 16 residues. Trimming removed 4 bases from V and 5 bases from J; junction bases left unmatched: 10. CDR1 and CDR2 from the germline V gene are SGHAT and FQDESV (reference sequence). CDR3: CASSSQTSGGGDTQYF. CDR3 in DNA: TGTGCCAGCAGCTCCCAGACTAGCGGAGGGGGAGATACGCAGTATTTT.

Turning to this clonotype: Its ends do not fully match the called genes, so a read error is possible. The chain employs TRBV20-1 and TRBJ2-5; 12 bases map to TRBD2. The CDR3 runs to 19 residues. Per germline, CDR1 DFQATT and CDR2 SNEGSKA (reference sequence). CDR3 in amino acids: CSARALLAGGGWDQEAQYF. The CDR3 nucleotides are TGCAGCGCTAGAGCGCTACTAGCGGGAGGTGGATGGGACCAAGAGGCCCAGTACTTC.